This T cell receptor (beta chain) emerged from a study of blood T cell repertoires in COVID-19. Study-wide background: In each case, the material was cDNA or gDNA derived from T cells, B-cell-depleted T cells, or PBMCs.

Under the authors' procedure: For nucleated cells, counts were estimated from reference gene primer amplification. Assay: immunoSEQ multiplex PCR; the TCRdb copy retains only in-frame clones and omits some. The V and J calls and the clone size are those of that table, but D and trimming were determined from the DNA. The sample contains 200,000 to 250,000 clones, about nine tenths of which appear only once. The V gene's germline CDR1 is KGHDR and CDR2 SFDVKD. The CDR3 is made up of 11 amino acids. V was pared by 10 bases and J by 7 bases, with 10 bases between. This chain connects TRBV24-1 to TRBJ2-1, with a weak D call TRBD2 (5 bases). Material for sequencing was peripheral blood. The clonotype comes from a woman aged 25 to 39 with COVID-19, enrolled during active disease. The chain's CDR3 is CATGSRNEQFF. For the CDR3, the DNA is TGTGCCACAGGGAGTCGTAATGAGCAGTTCTTC.